The present T cell receptor (beta chain) was sequenced within a study of OX40 agonist ivuxolimab in advanced cancers. From germline, CDR1 is MNHEY and CDR2 SVGAGI. V gave up 4 bases and J gave up 7 bases, with 13 bases separating them. The CDR3 loop spans 14 amino acids. As for this clone: Its specificity is not known.

Generated by immunoSEQ multiplex PCR, the TCRdb table keeps only in-frame clones and is missing some. The sample lists 50,000 to 60,000 clones; approximately 90% were seen once. Study-level points and caveats: Both CD4+ and CD8+ T cell populations in blood had undergone clonal expansion by week 6 at 0.1 to 3.0 mg/kg. Patients with a partial response at 0.1-3.0 mg/kg had among the lowest clonal expansion.

Peripheral blood came from all dose cohorts at three timepoints. The origin of this receptor is an adult with an advanced solid tumor such as melanoma, head and neck, liver or kidney cancer. Material: CD4+ or CD8+ T cells sorted from blood, obtained in a trial of the OX40 agonist ivuxolimab. The genes are TRBV6-5 and TRBJ2-2; D gene unclear. As DNA, the CDR3 is TGTGCCAGCAGTTCGGAAGCCCGTAGCGGGGAGCTGTTTTTT. This sequence encodes CASSSEARSGELFF.